Listed below are T cell receptor beta chains from one sample, sequenced in a study of T cell repertoires in cytomegalovirus infection. TCRdb analysed the reads with MiXCR anew, one entry per CDR3 protein. Found here are 450,000 to 650,000 distinct CDR3 sequences, around two fifths of them singletons; the top ten hold around 46%. Their recognized antigens are unknown. This specimen consisted of cultured PBMCs, obtained from culture after CMV antigen stimulation. These receptors originate from a human donor in good health (CMV status not recorded). Some clones in this sample may be carry-over from other donors' samples. The CDR3 runs from the conserved cysteine through the conserved F or W. The D gene is left open where the match is weak.

>TRBJ2-7|TRBD2|TRBV7-2
CASSSRGVGGPTAYEQYF
>TRBJ1-5|-|TRBV4-1
CASSLGSSNQPQHF
>TRBJ2-5|-|TRBV6-2/TRBV6-3
CASSYSRLARETQYF
>TRBJ1-2|-|TRBV4-1
CASSQDLERPNYGYTF
>TRBJ2-5|-|TRBV2
CATRRTASQETQYF
>TRBJ2-5|-|TRBV7-8
CASSPLAQGTWETQYF
>TRBJ2-5|-|TRBV7-6
CASSRQGVQETQYF
>TRBJ2-1|TRBD2|TRBV14
CASSSGGGGPYNEQFF
>TRBJ2-5|TRBD1|TRBV7-9
CASSARRDSGQETQYF
>TRBJ2-1|TRBD2|TRBV6-2/TRBV6-3
CASSSFRTSGRLSYEQFF
>TRBJ2-2|-|TRBV11-2
CASSLDASTGELFF
>TRBJ2-1|TRBD1|TRBV11-2
CASSFIFLDRGSYNEQFF
>TRBJ2-2|-|TRBV7-9
CASSPYRTGNTGELFF
>TRBJ2-2|-|TRBV18
CASSQSENTGELFF
>TRBJ2-6|-|TRBV7-2
CASSLRQSGANVLTF
>TRBJ1-4|TRBD1|TRBV20-1
CSAQGAVTNEKLFF
>TRBJ1-1|-|TRBV7-9
CASSITMVGEEAFF
>TRBJ2-1|TRBD2|TRBV4-3
CASSQGAPLAGGLNEQFF
>TRBJ1-2|-|TRBV7-2
CASSTDGNYGYTF
>TRBJ2-7|-|TRBV4-2
CASSQDLRQAYEQYF
>TRBJ1-5|-|TRBV7-6
CASSLAGGQPQHF
>TRBJ2-7|-|TRBV7-2
CASRPEGLSYEQYF
>TRBJ2-3|-|TRBV4-3
CASSQDRYTDTQYF
>TRBJ1-2|-|TRBV20-1
CSATLEQSGDYGYTF
>TRBJ2-7|-|TRBV5-6
CASSEQGWASGQYF
>TRBJ2-1|TRBD2|TRBV7-2
CASSFSGRFDEQFF
>TRBJ2-1|TRBD2|TRBV4-2
CASSARGAGGAYNEQFF
>TRBJ1-2|-|TRBV2
CASPNYQTGRNYGYTF
>TRBJ1-5|-|TRBV6-2/TRBV6-3
CASSPGVRPQHF
>TRBJ2-7|-|TRBV15
CATSPRDRPYEQYF
>TRBJ2-6|TRBD1|TRBV6-2/TRBV6-3
CASTGQHSGANVLTF
>TRBJ2-7|TRBD1|TRBV29-1
CSVEGGQVYEQYF
>TRBJ1-3|-|TRBV6-5
CASRTDRLSGNTIYF
>TRBJ1-1|-|TRBV6-2/TRBV6-3
CASSYEGAEAFF
>TRBJ1-1|-|TRBV12-3/TRBV12-4
CGPAGKPLNTEAFF